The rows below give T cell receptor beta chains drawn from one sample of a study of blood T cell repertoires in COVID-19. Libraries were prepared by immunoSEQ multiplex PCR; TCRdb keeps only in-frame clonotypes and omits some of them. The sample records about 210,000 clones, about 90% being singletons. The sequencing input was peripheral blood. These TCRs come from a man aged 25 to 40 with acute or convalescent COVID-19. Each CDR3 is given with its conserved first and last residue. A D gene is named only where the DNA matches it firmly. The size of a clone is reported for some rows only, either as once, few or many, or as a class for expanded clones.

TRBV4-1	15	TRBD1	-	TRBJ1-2	CASSQTTGDFYGYTF
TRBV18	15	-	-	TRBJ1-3	CASSPGTFSGNTIYF
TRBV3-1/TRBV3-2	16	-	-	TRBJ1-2	CASSHSGFELLYGYTF
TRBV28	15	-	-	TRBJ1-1	CASILGGGGGTEAFF
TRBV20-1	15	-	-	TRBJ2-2	CSASRGWVGTGELFF
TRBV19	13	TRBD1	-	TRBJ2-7	CASSMDRAKEQYF
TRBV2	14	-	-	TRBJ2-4	CASKEGKSKNIQYF
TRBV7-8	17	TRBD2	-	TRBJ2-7	CASSLNSGTLMAYEQYF
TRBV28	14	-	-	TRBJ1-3	CASTSSGAGNTIYF
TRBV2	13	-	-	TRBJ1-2	CASRRDGVYGYTF
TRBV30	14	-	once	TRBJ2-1	CAWEESLAYNEQFF
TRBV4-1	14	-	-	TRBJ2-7	CASSLSGTTYEQYF
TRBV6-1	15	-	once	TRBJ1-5	CASSEVRRGNQPQHF